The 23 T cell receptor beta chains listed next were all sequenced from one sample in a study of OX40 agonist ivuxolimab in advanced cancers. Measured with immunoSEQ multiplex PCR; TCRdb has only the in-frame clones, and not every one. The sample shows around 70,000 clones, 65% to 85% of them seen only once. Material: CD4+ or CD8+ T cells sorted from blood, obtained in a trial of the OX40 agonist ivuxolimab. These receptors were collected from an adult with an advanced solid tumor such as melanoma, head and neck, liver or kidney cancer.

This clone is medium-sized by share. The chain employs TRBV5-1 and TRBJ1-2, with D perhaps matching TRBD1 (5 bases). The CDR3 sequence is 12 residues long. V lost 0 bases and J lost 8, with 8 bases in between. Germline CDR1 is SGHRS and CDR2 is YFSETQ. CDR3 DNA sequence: TGCGCCAGCAGCTTGGGGGGGACCGGCTACACCTTC. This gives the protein CASSLGGTGYTF.

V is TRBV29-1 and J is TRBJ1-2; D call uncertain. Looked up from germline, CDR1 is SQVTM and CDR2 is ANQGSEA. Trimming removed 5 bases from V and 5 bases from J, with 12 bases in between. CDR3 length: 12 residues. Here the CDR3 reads CSVRVIDYGYTF. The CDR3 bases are TGCAGCGTTCGTGTTATCGATTATGGCTACACCTTC.

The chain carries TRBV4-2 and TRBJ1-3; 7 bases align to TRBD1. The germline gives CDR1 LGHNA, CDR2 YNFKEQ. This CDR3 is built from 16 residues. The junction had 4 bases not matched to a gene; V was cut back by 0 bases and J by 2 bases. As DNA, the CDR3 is TGTGCCAGCAGCCAAGAGGGCAGGGGGGCTGGAAACACCATATATTTT. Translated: CASSQEGRGAGNTIYF.

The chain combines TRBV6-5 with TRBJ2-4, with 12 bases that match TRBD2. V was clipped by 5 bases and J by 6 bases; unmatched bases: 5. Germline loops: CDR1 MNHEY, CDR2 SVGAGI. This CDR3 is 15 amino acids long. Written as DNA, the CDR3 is TGTGCCAGCAGTCTAGCGGGGGGGTATGGAAACATTCAGTACTTC. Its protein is CASSLAGGYGNIQYF.

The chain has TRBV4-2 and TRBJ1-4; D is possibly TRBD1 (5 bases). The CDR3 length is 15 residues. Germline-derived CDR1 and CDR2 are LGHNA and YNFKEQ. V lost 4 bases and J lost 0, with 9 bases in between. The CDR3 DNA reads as TGTGCCAGCAGCCGGAGACAGTCAACTAATGAAAAACTGTTTTTT. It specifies CASSRRQSTNEKLFF.

CDR3 nucleotides: TGTGCCAGTCGAAATCGAGAGACCCAGTACTTC. This gives the protein CASRNRETQYF. The rearrangement links TRBV19 to TRBJ2-5; no definite D call. Germline V gene data show CDR1 as LNHDA and CDR2 as SQIVND (reference sequence). The CDR3 length is 11 residues. Trimming pared 8 bases from V and 4 bases from J, leaving 8 bases between.

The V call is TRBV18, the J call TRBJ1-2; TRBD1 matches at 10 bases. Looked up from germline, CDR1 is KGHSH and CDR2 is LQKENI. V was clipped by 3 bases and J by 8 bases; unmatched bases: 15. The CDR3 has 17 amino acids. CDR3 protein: CASSPTGTGDTMGGYTF. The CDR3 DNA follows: TGTGCCAGCTCACCTACCGGGACAGGGGATACGATGGGCGGCTACACCTTC.

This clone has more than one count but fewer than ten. CDR3 loop: CASSEGLWTSGSSEQYF. The DNA of the CDR3 is TGCGCCAGCAGCGAAGGGCTATGGACTAGCGGGAGTAGTGAGCAGTACTTC. V gene TRBV5-1 combines with J gene TRBJ2-7; 13 bases align to TRBD2. Germline V gene lookup returns CDR1 SGHRS and CDR2 YFSETQ. With 4 bases clipped from V and 7 bases from J, the junction kept 14 bases outside the gene matches. The CDR3 covers 17 residues. Complete variable domain (other parts from reference TRBV5-1 and TRBJ2-7): KAGVTQTPRYLIKTRGQQVTLSCSPISGHRSVSWYQQTPGQGLQFLFEYFSETQRNKGNFPGRFSGRQFSNSRSEMNVSTLELGDSALYLCASSEGLWTSGSSEQYFGPGTRLTVT.

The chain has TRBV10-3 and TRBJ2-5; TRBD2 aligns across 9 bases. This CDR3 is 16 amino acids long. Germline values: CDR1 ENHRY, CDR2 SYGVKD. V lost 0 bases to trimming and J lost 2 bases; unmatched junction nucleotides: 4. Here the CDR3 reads CAISESGSGGQETQYF. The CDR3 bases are TGTGCCATCAGTGAGTCAGGCAGCGGGGGGCAAGAGACCCAGTACTTC.

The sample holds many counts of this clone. The CDR3 spells CASSLTGEKLFF. The CDR3, as DNA: TGTGCCAGCAGCTTAACAGGGGAAAAACTGTTTTTT. The genes are TRBV7-9 and TRBJ1-4, with a tentative D call TRBD1 (6 bases). The CDR3 length is 12 residues. Trimming left V 2 bases short and J 8 bases short, with 6 bases between. Germline V gives CDR1 SEHNR, CDR2 FQNEAQ (reference sequence). Filled out from reference TRBV7-9 and TRBJ1-4, the complete variable domain reads DTGVSQNPRHKITKRGQNVTFRCDPISEHNRLYWYRQTLGQGPEFLTYFQNEAQLEKSRLLSDRFSAERPKGSFSTLEIQRTEQGDSAMYLCASSLTGEKLFFGSGTQLSVL.

As DNA, the CDR3 is TGTGCCAGCACCCTCAAGGGGGGGAACTATGGCTACACCTTC. This gives the protein CASTLKGGNYGYTF. V usage is TRBV21-1 and J usage is TRBJ1-2. TRBV21-1 is given as a pseudogene. The CDR3 has 14 amino acids.

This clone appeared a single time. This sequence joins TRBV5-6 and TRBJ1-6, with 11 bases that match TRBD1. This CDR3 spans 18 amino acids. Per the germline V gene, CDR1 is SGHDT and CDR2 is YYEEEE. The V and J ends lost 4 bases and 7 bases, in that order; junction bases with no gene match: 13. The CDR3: CASSRLLGQGDVNSPLHF. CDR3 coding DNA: TGTGCCAGCAGCAGACTTTTGGGACAGGGGGATGTCAATTCACCCCTCCACTTT.

The CDR3 DNA reads as TGTGCTAGTGGTTTGACCCAGGGACAGGGGCTGCCGGAAGCTTTCTTT. It is translated as CASGLTQGQGLPEAFF. The V call is TRBV12-5, the J call TRBJ1-1; 10 nucleotides align to TRBD1. This CDR3 region has 16 residues. CDR1 is LGHNT, CDR2 FRNRAP, per germline. V lost 2 bases to trimming and J lost 8 bases; unmatched junction nucleotides: 11.

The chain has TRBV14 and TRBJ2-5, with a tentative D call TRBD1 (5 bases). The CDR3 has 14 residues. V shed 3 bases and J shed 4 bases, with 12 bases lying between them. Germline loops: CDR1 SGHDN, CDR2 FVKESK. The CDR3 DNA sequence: TGTGCCAGCAGCCACAGGGTAGTGACAGAGACCCAGTACTTC. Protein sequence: CASSHRVVTETQYF.

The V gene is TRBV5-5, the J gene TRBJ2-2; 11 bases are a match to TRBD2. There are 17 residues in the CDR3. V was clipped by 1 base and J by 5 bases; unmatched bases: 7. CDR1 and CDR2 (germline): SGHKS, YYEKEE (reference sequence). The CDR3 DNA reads TGTGCCAGCAGCTTGACCCTAGCGGGAGGTTCAACCGGGGAGCTGTTTTTT. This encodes CASSLTLAGGSTGELFF.

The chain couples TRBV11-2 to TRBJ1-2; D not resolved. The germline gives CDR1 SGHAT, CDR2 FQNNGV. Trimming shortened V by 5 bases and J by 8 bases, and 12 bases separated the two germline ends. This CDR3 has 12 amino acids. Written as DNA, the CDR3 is TGTGCCAGCAGCCCTGGACGGGCGGGCTACACCTTC. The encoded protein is CASSPGRAGYTF.

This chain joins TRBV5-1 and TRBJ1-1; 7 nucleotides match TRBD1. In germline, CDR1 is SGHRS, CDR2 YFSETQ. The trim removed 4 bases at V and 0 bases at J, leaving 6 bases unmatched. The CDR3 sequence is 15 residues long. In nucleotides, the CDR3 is TGCGCCAGCAGCCAACAGGGGCGACTGAACACTGAAGCTTTCTTT. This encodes CASSQQGRLNTEAFF.

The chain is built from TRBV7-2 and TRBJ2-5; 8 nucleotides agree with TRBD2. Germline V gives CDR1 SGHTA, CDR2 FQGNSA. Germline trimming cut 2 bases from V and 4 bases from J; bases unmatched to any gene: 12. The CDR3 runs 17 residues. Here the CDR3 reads CASSLRRGVGGGETQYF. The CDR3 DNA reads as TGTGCCAGCAGCTTAAGAAGGGGAGTCGGGGGGGGAGAGACCCAGTACTTC. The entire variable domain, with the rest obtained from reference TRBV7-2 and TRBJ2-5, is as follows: GAGVSQSPSNKVTEKGKDVELRCDPISGHTALYWYRQSLGQGLEFLIYFQGNSAPDKSGLPSDRFSAERTGGSVSTLTIQRTQQEDSAVYLCASSLRRGVGGGETQYFGPGTRLLVL.

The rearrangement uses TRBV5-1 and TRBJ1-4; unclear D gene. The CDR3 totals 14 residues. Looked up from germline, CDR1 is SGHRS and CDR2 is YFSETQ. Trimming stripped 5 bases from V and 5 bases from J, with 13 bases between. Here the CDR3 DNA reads TGCGCCAGCAGACCGGGTCCCGGCAATGAAAAACTGTTTTTT. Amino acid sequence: CASRPGPGNEKLFF.

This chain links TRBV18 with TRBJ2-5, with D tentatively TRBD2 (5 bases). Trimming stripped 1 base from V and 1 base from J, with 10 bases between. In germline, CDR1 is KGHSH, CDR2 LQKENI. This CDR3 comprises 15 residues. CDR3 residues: CASSPLGGSQETQYF. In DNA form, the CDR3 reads TGTGCCAGCTCACCACTAGGCGGGTCCCAAGAGACCCAGTACTTC.

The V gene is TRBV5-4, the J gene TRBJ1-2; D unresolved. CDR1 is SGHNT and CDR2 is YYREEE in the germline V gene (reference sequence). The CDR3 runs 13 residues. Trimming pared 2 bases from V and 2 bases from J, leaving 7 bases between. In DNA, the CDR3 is TGTGCCAGCAGCTTACAAGTAAACTATGGCTACACCTTC. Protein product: CASSLQVNYGYTF.

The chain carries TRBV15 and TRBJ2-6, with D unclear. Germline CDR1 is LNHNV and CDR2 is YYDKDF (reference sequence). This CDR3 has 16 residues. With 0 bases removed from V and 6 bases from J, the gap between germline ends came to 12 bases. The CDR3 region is CATSREGPLAANVLTF. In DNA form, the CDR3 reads TGTGCCACCAGCAGAGAAGGTCCTCTGGCGGCCAACGTCCTGACTTTC.

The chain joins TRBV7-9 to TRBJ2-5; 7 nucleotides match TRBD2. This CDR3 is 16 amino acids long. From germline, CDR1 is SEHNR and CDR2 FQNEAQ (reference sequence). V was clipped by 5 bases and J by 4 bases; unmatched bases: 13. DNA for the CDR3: TGTGCCAGCAGCCCCACATTAGGGGTAGCGGGAGAGACCCAGTACTTC. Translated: CASSPTLGVAGETQYF.